This T cell receptor beta chain was sequenced during a study of shared clonotypes between healthy human individuals. Points from the study as a whole: Naive CD4 clonotypes were shared across a few donors at 4.5% to 6%.

A CD45RA+ naive subset and a CD45RA-negative memory subset were split from CD4+ cells. Deletions cut 4 bases from V and 5 bases from J, with 18 bases between. Germline loops: CDR1 SGHRS, CDR2 YFSETQ. This CDR3 is built from 16 residues. As regards this clone: Its matching antigen is unknown.

Deep-level running was used for the assay. Assay used: immunoSEQ multiplex PCR; TCRdb lists only in-frame clones, some missing. In the table there are more than 1,200,000 clones, roughly 98.5% of which are singletons. Sequenced input: naive CD4+ T cells sorted from blood. Subset specified: CD45RA+ positively selected. The TCR sequence derives from a man aged 25 to 40 in good health. The chain joins TRBV5-1 to TRBJ1-4; D gene uncertain. Here the CDR3 DNA reads TGCGCCAGCAGCCTGGCGCGTGGACTCATGAATGAAAAACTGTTTTTT. This translates into CASSLARGLMNEKLFF. The full variable domain, rest sourced from reference TRBV5-1 and TRBJ1-4, is KAGVTQTPRYLIKTRGQQVTLSCSPISGHRSVSWYQQTPGQGLQFLFEYFSETQRNKGNFPGRFSGRQFSNSRSEMNVSTLELGDSALYLCASSLARGLMNEKLFFGSGTQLSVL.